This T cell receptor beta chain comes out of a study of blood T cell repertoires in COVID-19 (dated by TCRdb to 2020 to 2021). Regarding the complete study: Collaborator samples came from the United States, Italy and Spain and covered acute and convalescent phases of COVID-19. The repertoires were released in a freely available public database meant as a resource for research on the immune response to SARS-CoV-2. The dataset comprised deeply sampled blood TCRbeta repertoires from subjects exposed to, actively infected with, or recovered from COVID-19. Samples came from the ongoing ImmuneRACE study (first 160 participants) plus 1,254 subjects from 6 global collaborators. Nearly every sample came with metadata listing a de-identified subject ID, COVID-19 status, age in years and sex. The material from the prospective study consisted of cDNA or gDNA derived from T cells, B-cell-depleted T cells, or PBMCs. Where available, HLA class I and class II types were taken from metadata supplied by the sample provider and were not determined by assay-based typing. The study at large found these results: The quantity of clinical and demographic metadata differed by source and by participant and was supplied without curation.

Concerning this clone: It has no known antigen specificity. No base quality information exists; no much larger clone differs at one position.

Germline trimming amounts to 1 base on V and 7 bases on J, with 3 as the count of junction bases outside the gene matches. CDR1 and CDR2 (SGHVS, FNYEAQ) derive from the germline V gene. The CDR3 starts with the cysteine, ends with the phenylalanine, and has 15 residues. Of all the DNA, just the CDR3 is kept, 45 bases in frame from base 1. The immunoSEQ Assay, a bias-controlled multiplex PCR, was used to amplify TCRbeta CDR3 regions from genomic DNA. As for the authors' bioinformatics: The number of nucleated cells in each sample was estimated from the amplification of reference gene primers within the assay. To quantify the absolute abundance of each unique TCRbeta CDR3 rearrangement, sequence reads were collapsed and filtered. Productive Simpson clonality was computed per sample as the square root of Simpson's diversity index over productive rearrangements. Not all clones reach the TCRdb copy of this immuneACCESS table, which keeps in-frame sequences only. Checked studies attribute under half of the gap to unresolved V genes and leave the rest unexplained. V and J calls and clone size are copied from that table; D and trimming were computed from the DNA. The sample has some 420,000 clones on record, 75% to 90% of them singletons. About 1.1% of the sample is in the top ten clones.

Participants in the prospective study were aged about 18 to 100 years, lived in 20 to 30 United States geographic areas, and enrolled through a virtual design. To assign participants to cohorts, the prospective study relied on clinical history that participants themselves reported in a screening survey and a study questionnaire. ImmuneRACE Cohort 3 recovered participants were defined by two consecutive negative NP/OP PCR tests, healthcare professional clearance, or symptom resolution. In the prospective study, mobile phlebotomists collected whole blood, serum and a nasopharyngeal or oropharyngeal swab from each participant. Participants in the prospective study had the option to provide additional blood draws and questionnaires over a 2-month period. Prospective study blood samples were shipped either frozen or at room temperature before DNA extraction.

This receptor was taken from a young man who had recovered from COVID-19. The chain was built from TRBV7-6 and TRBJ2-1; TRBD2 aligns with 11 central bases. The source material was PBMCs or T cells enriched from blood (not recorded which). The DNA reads TGTGCCAGCAGCTTAGTTGGGACTAGCGGAAATGAGCAGTTCTTC. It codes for CASSLVGTSGNEQFF.